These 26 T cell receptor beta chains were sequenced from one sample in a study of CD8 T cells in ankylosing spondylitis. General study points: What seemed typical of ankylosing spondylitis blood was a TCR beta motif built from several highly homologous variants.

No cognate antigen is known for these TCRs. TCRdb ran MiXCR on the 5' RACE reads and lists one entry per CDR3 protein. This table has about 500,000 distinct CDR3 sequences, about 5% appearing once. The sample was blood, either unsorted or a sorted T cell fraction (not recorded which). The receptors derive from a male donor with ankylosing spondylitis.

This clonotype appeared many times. The CDR3 region has the DNA TGTGCCAGCAGCGCATACGGTAGGGCTAACTATGGCTACACCTTC. It encodes CASSAYGRANYGYTF. This rearrangement joins TRBV9 to TRBJ1-2; D remains ambiguous. The CDR3 loop spans 15 amino acids. With 3 bases removed from V and 0 bases from J, the gap between germline ends came to 12 bases. Looked up from germline, CDR1 is SGDLS and CDR2 is YYNGEE.

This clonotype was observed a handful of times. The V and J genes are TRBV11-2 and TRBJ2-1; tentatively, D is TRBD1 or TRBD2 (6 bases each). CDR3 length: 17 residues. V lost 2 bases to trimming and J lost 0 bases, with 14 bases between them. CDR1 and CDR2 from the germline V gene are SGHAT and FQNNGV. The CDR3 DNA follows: TGTGCCAGCAGCTTATTCAGAGGGGGGCCCTCCTACAATGAGCAGTTCTTC. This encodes CASSLFRGGPSYNEQFF.

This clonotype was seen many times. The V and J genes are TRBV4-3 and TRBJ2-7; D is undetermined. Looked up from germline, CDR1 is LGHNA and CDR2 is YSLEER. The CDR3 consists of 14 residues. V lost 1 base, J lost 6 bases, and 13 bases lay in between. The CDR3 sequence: CASSQGRHFPEQYF. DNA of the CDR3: TGCGCCAGCAGCCAAGGCCGGCACTTCCCCGAGCAGTACTTC.

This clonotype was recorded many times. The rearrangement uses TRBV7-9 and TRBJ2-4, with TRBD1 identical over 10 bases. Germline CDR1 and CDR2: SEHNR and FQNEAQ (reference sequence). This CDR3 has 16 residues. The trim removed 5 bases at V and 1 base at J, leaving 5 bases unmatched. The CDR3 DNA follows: TGTGCCAGCAGCGAGACAGGGGGCGCCGCCAAAAACATTCAGTACTTC. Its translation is CASSETGGAAKNIQYF.

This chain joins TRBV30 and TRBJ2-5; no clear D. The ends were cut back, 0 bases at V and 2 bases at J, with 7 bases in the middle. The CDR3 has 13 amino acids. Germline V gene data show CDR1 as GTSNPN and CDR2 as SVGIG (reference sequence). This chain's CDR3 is CAWSVNSQETQYF. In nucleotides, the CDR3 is TGTGCCTGGAGTGTAAACTCTCAAGAGACCCAGTACTTC.

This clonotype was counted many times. CDR3 residues: CASSYTGHYEQYF. The CDR3 nucleotides are TGTGCCAGCTCTTATACAGGACACTACGAGCAGTACTTC. The chain employs TRBV12-3 or TRBV12-4 and TRBJ2-7, with D tentatively TRBD1 (5 bases). The V end lost 8 bases, the J end lost 3 bases, and 14 bases lay between the germline ends. This CDR3 is 13 amino acids long.

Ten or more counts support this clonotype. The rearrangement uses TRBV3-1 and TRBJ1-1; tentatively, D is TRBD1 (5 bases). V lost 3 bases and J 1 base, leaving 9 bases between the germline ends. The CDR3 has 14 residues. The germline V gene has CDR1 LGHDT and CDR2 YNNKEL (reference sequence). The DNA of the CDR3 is TGTGCCAGCAGCCATAGGACACCGAACACTGAAGCTTTCTTT. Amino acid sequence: CASSHRTPNTEAFF.

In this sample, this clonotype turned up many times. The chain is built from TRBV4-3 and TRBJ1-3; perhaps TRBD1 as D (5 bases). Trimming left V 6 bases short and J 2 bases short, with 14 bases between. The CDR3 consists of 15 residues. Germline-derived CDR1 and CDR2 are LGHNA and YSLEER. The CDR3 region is CASSRGWGAGNTIYF. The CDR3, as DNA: TGCGCCAGCAGTCGGGGCTGGGGGGCTGGAAACACCATATATTTT.

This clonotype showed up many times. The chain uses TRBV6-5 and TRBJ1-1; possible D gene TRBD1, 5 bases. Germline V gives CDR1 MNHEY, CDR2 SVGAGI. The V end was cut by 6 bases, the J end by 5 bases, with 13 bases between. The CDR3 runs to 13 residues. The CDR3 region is CASRDVRGTEAFF. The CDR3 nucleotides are TGTGCCAGCAGGGACGTCCGGGGGACTGAAGCTTTCTTT.

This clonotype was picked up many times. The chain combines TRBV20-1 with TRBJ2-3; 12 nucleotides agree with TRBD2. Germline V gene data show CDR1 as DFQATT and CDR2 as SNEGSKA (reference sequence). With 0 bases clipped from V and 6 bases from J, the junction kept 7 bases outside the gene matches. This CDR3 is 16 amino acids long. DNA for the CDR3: TGCAGTGCTAGAGATCGCCGGCTAGCGGGGGGGGATACGCAGTATTTT. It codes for CSARDRRLAGGDTQYF.

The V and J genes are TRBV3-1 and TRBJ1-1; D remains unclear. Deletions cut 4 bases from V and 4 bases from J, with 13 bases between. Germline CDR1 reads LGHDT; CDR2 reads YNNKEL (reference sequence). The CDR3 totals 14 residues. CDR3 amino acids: CASSPRDPGTEAFF. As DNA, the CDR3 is TGTGCCAGCAGCCCTCGCGACCCGGGCACTGAAGCTTTCTTT. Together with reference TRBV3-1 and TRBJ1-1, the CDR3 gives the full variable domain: DTAVSQTPKYLVTQMGNDKSIKCEQNLGHDTMYWYKQDSKKFLKIMFSYNNKELIINETVPNRFSPKSPDKAHLNLHINSLELGDSAVYFCASSPRDPGTEAFFGQGTRLTVV.

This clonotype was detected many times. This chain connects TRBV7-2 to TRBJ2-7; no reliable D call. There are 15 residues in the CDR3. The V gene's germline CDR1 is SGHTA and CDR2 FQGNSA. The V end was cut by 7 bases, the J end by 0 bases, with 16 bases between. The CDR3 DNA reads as TGTGCCAGCACCCTTGCAGGTACCCTCTCCTACGAGCAGTACTTC. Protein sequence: CASTLAGTLSYEQYF.

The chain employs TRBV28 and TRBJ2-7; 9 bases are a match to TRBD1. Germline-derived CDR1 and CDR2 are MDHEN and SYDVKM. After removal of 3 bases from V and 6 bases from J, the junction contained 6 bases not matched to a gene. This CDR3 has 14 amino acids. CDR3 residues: CASSLGQGLLEQYF. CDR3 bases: TGTGCCAGCAGTTTGGGACAGGGATTGCTCGAGCAGTACTTC.

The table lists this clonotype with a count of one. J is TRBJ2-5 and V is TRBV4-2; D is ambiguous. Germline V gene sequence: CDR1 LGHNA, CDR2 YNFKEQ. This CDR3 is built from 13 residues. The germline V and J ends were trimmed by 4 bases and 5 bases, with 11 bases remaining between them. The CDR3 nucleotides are TGTGCCAGCAGCCCCCCCCTGGGGGAGACCCAGTACTTC. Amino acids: CASSPPLGETQYF.

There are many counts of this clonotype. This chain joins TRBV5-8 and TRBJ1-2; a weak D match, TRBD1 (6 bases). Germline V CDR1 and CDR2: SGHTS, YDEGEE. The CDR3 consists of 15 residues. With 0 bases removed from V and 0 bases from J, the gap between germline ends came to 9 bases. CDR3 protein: CASSLARTANYGYTF. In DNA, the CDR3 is TGTGCCAGCAGCTTGGCCCGGACAGCTAACTATGGCTACACCTTC.

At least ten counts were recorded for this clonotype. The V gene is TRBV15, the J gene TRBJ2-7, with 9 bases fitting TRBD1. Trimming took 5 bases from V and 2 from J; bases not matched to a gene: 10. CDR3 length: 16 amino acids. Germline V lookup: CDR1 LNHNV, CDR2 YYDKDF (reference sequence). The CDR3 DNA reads TGTGCCACCAGCGGGGGGCCGGGACAGGGTCCCTACGAGCAGTACTTC. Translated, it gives CATSGGPGQGPYEQYF.

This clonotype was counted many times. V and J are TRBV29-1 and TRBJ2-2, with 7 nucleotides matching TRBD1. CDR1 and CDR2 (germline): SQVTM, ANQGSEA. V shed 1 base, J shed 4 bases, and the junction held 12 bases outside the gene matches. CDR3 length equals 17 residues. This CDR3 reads CSVEGRGGAKVTGELFF. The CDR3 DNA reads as TGCAGCGTTGAAGGGCGAGGGGGCGCGAAAGTCACCGGGGAGCTGTTTTTT.

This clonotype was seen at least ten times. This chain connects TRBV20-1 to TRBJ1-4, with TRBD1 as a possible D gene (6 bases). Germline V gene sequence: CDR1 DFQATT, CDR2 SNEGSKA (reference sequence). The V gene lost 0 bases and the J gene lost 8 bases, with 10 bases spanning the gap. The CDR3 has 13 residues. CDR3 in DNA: TGCAGTGCTAGAGAGGGGACAAAGGAAAAACTGTTTTTT. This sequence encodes CSAREGTKEKLFF.

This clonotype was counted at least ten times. Here the CDR3 reads CASSVGLAGRETQYF. The CDR3 DNA sequence: TGTGCCAGCAGCGTCGGCCTAGCGGGTAGAGAGACCCAGTACTTC. The V and J genes are TRBV9 and TRBJ2-5; 8 bases agree with TRBD2. J gave up 4 bases and V 2 bases, and 7 bases lay outside the gene matches. The CDR3 length is 15 residues. Germline V gene sequence: CDR1 SGDLS, CDR2 YYNGEE. The full variable domain, rest sourced from reference TRBV9 and TRBJ2-5, is DSGVTQTPKHLITATGQRVTLRCSPRSGDLSVYWYQQSLDQGLQFLIQYYNGEERAKGNILERFSAQQFPDLHSELNLSSLELGDSALYFCASSVGLAGRETQYFGPGTRLLVL.

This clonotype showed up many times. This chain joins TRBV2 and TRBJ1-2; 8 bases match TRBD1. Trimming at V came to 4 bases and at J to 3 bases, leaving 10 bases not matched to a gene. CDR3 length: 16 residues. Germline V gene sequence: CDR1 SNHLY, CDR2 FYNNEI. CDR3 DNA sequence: TGTGCCAGCAGTGTACTTCCAGGGGGCCTGGACTATGGCTACACCTTC. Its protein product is CASSVLPGGLDYGYTF.

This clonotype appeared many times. The CDR3 protein is CATSTMTSGSLNEQFF. CDR3 nucleotides: TGTGCCACCAGCACCATGACTAGCGGGTCCCTCAATGAGCAGTTCTTC. The chain joins TRBV15 to TRBJ2-1, with TRBD2 identical over 10 bases. The CDR3 loop spans 16 amino acids. The V segment lost 4 bases and the J segment 6 bases; nucleotides outside the gene matches: 9. Germline CDR1 and CDR2: LNHNV and YYDKDF (reference sequence).

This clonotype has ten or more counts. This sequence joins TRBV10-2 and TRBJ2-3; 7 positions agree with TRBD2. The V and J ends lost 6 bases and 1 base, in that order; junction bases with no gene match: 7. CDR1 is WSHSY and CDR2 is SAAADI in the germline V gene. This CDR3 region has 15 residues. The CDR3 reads CASRESGARTDTQYF. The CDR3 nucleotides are TGCGCCAGCAGGGAAAGCGGGGCACGCACAGATACGCAGTATTTT.

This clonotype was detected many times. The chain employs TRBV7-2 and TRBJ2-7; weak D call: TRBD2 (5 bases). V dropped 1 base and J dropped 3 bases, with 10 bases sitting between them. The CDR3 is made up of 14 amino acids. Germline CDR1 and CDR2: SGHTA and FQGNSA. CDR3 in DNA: TGTGCCAGCAGCTTAGAACCCGGGGACTACGAGCAGTACTTC. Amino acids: CASSLEPGDYEQYF.

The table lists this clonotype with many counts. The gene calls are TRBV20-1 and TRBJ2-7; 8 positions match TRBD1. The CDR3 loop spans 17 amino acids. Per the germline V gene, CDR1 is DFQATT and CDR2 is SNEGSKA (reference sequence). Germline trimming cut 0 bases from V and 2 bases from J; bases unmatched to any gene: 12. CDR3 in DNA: TGCAGTGCTAGAGATCCGGACGGACAGGGAGTCCCCTACGAGCAGTACTTC. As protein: CSARDPDGQGVPYEQYF.

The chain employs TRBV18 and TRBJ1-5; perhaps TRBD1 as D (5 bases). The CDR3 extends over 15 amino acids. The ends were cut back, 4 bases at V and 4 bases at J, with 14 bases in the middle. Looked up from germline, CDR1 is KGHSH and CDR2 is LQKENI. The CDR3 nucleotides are TGTGCCAGCTCACAGGAAGGGGTAGGAAATCAGCCCCAGCATTTT. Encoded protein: CASSQEGVGNQPQHF. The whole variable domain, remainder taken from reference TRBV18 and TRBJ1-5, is NAGVMQNPRHLVRRRGQEARLRCSPMKGHSHVYWYRQLPEEGLKFMVYLQKENIIDESGMPKERFSAEFPKEGPSILRIQQVVRGDSAAYFCASSQEGVGNQPQHFGDGTRLSIL.

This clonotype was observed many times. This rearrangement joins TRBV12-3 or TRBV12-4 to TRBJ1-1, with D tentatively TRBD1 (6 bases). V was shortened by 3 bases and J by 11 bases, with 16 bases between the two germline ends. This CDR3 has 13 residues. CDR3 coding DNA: TGTGCCAGCAGTTTTTTTCCTGGGACAAGGGCTTTCTTT. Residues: CASSFFPGTRAFF.